This is a list of T cell receptor beta chains from one sample in a study of OX40 agonist ivuxolimab in advanced cancers. Generated by immunoSEQ multiplex PCR, the TCRdb table keeps only in-frame clones and is missing some. The table lists more than 75,000 clones, approximately 90% of them singletons. This material consisted of CD4+ or CD8+ T cells sorted from blood, taken in a trial of the OX40 agonist ivuxolimab. These receptors originate from an adult with an advanced solid tumor such as melanoma, head and neck, liver or kidney cancer. Both conserved end residues are part of each CDR3. D genes are given only for firm matches. Size values are once, few and many counts, or a class for expanded clones, and some rows have none.

V gene	J gene	D gene	clone size	CDR3 DNA	CDR3 protein
TRBV29-1	TRBJ2-5	NA	NA	TGCAGCGTTGAAGATGGGACTGCTGCTGAGACCCAGTACTTC	CSVEDGTAAETQYF
TRBV9	TRBJ1-5	NA	NA	TGTGCCAGCAGCGGAGGCACTATAGGTCAGCCCCAGCATTTT	CASSGGTIGQPQHF
TRBV7-6	TRBJ1-1	NA	NA	TGTGCCAGCAGCTTAGAAGGGGGGAGGAGGGACACTGAAGCTTTCTTT	CASSLEGGRRDTEAFF
TRBV19	TRBJ2-5	TRBD2	NA	TGTGCCAGTAGTCTCTCTAGCGGGAGGGTGCAAGAGACCCAGTACTTC	CASSLSSGRVQETQYF
TRBV5-1	TRBJ2-1	TRBD2	NA	TGCGCCAGCAGCTTGGGGACTAGCGCCGGCTACAATGAGCAGTTCTTC	CASSLGTSAGYNEQFF
TRBV11-2	TRBJ2-1	TRBD2	NA	TGTGCCAGCACTCCTAGCGGTTCCTTCGGGGAGCAGTTCTTC	CASTPSGSFGEQFF
TRBV27	TRBJ2-7	NA	NA	TGTGCCAGCAGTCAGACTCTAGCAGCGTACTACGAGCAGTACTTC	CASSQTLAAYYEQYF
TRBV7-9	TRBJ1-1	NA	NA	TGTGCCAGCAGCTCTCTCGCGGGAACGAACACTGAAGCTTTCTTT	CASSSLAGTNTEAFF
TRBV18	TRBJ2-2	NA	NA	TGTGCCAGCACGAGAGGAGGGCCCGCCGGGGAGCTGTTTTTT	CASTRGGPAGELFF
TRBV7-6	TRBJ1-6	NA	NA	TGTGCCAGCAGCCAAGGGAGTTTGCTTGGTTCACCCCTCCACTTT	CASSQGSLLGSPLHF
TRBV7-2	TRBJ1-2	NA	NA	TGTGCCAGCAGCTTAACGGGGGGCGGTCGAGGCTACACCTTC	CASSLTGGGRGYTF
TRBV10-3	TRBJ2-2	TRBD2	NA	TGTGCCATCAGAAAAGTTGCTAGCGGTGGGGACACCGGGGAGCTGTTTTTT	CAIRKVASGGDTGELFF
TRBV7-2	TRBJ1-1	NA	NA	TGTGCCAGCAGCTTAGGTGGATTGAACACTGAAGCTTTCTTT	CASSLGGLNTEAFF
TRBV7-2	TRBJ2-5	TRBD2	NA	TGTGCCAGCAGCACGACTAGCGGGGGATTTTGGGAGACCCAGTACTTC	CASSTTSGGFWETQYF
TRBV27	TRBJ2-1	NA	few	TGTGCCAGCAGTTTGGGCCAAAAGCACCATGAGCAGTTCTTC	CASSLGQKHHEQFF
TRBV19	TRBJ1-6	NA	few	TGTGCCAGTAGTATACCCCAGAATTCACCCCTCCACTTT	CASSIPQNSPLHF
TRBV6-1	TRBJ2-7	NA	NA	TGTGCCAGCAGTGAAGCGGCACTAGCCATCTACGAGCAGTACTTC	CASSEAALAIYEQYF
TRBV7-2	TRBJ2-7	NA	NA	TGTGCCAGCAGCTTACTACGGAGCTCCTACGAGCAGTACTTC	CASSLLRSSYEQYF
TRBV7-2	TRBJ2-3	NA	NA	TGTGCCAGCAGCTTAGAACCCGCTAGCACAGATACGCAGTATTTT	CASSLEPASTDTQYF
TRBV2	TRBJ2-5	NA	NA	TGTGCCAGCAGACTCGACCAGGGACCCACCGAGACCCAGTACTTC	CASRLDQGPTETQYF
TRBV2	TRBJ1-2	NA	NA	TGTGCCAGCAAGACAGCTAACCATGGCTACACCTTC	CASKTANHGYTF
TRBV10-3	TRBJ2-5	NA	NA	TGTGCCACTCGGCCTTGGGGGGCTGAAGAGACCCAGTACTTC	CATRPWGAEETQYF
TRBV7-2	TRBJ2-1	TRBD1	NA	TGTGCCAGCACCCGGGACAGGGCAGGGAATGAGCAGTTCTTC	CASTRDRAGNEQFF
TRBV7-2	TRBJ1-5	TRBD1	NA	TGTGCCAGCAGCTCAGGACAGGGCGGCCAGCCCCAGCATTTT	CASSSGQGGQPQHF
TRBV27	TRBJ2-7	NA	NA	TGTGCCAGCAGTTTGAGGGCTCAGGGGATTGGGTACGAGCAGTACTTC	CASSLRAQGIGYEQYF
TRBV18	TRBJ2-7	TRBD2	NA	TGTGCCAGCTCAGGACTAGCAAGTTACGAGCAGTACTTC	CASSGLASYEQYF
TRBV5-6	TRBJ2-1	NA	NA	TGTGCCAGCAACAAGATAGGGCAGCTAAACAATGAGCAGTTCTTC	CASNKIGQLNNEQFF
TRBV7-8	TRBJ2-7	NA	NA	TGTGCCAGCAGCTTAGGCAGAGCCTACGAGCAGTACTTC	CASSLGRAYEQYF
TRBV5-6	TRBJ1-5	NA	NA	TGTGCCAGCAGCTTATTACAGGGTGGACAGCCCCAGCATTTT	CASSLLQGGQPQHF
TRBV7-9	TRBJ2-1	NA	NA	TGTGCCAGCAGCTTACATGGGAGGGGGAATGAGCAGTTCTTC	CASSLHGRGNEQFF
TRBV2	TRBJ2-1	NA	NA	TGTGCCAGCAGGATGGGGGACAATGAGCAGTTCTTC	CASRMGDNEQFF
TRBV27	TRBJ1-2	NA	NA	TGTGCCAGCAGTTTATCGGGGGGGTGGGGAAGCACCTTC	CASSLSGGWGSTF
TRBV27	TRBJ1-6	TRBD1	NA	TGTGCCAGCAGTTTACGGGGGGACAGGGGATCCTATAATTCACCCCTCCACTTT	CASSLRGDRGSYNSPLHF
TRBV6-5	TRBJ1-1	NA	NA	TGTGCCAGCACCCAAGCAGGGAGGAACACTGAAGCTTTCTTT	CASTQAGRNTEAFF
TRBV2	TRBJ1-1	TRBD1	NA	TGTGCCAGCAGTGGGACAGGGGGCGAGACTGAAGCTTTCTTT	CASSGTGGETEAFF
TRBV5-8	TRBJ2-3	NA	NA	TGTGCCAGCAGCAAAGATACGCAGTATTTT	CASSKDTQYF
TRBV7-9	TRBJ1-2	NA	few	TGTGCCAGCAGCTTAGCAGGGGTTCGGGACTATGGCTACACCTTC	CASSLAGVRDYGYTF
TRBV19	TRBJ2-3	NA	once	TGTGCCAGTAGTATGGGGGTGGGCACAGATACGCAGTATTTT	CASSMGVGTDTQYF
TRBV6-5	TRBJ2-7	NA	NA	TGTGCCAGCAGTTACTCGATGATGTCCAGGGGCGAGCAGTACTTC	CASSYSMMSRGEQYF
TRBV10-3	TRBJ2-1	TRBD1	NA	TGTGCCATCAATGGCCGGGACAGGCACAATGAGCAGTTCTTC	CAINGRDRHNEQFF
TRBV28	TRBJ2-3	TRBD2	NA	TGTGCCAGCAGTTCGACTAGCGGGGAAGATACGCAGTATTTT	CASSSTSGEDTQYF
TRBV16	TRBJ1-5	NA	NA	TGTGCCAGCAGCCAATCGAGCAATCAGCCCCAGCATTTT	CASSQSSNQPQHF
TRBV19	TRBJ2-7	TRBD2	few	TGTGCCAGTAGTACATCTAGCGGGGGTACCTACGAGCAGTACTTC	CASSTSSGGTYEQYF
TRBV6-6	TRBJ2-7	TRBD2	NA	TGTGCCAGCAGTTACTCTACGACTAGCGGGTACGAGCAGTACTTC	CASSYSTTSGYEQYF
TRBV6-1	TRBJ1-3	NA	NA	TGTGCCAGCAGTGCGGACAGCTCGAGAGGAAACACCATATATTTT	CASSADSSRGNTIYF
TRBV6-1	TRBJ1-5	NA	NA	TGTGCCAGCAGTGAAGGGATAGCGGGCAATCAGCCCCAGCATTTT	CASSEGIAGNQPQHF
TRBV7-2	TRBJ2-7	NA	NA	TGTGCCAGCAGCTTGGCAAGGAGCTCCTACGAGCAGTACTTC	CASSLARSSYEQYF
TRBV29-1	TRBJ2-5	NA	NA	TGCAGCGTTGAAGAGACCCAGTACTTC	CSVEETQYF
TRBV6-1	TRBJ1-5	TRBD1	NA	TGTGCCTCCGCGGGACAGGGGGCGAGCCAGCCCCAGCATTTT	CASAGQGASQPQHF
TRBV5-1	TRBJ2-3	TRBD1	NA	TGCGCCAGCTGGACAGGGGGCTCAGATACGCAGTATTTT	CASWTGGSDTQYF
TRBV9	TRBJ2-7	NA	NA	TGTGCCAGCAGCGTAGCTAGCAGGGTTGACGAGCAGTACTTC	CASSVASRVDEQYF
TRBV4-3	TRBJ2-5	NA	NA	TGCGCCAGCAGCCCCCACTCCGCAGAGACCCAGTACTTC	CASSPHSAETQYF
TRBV28	TRBJ1-5	NA	once	TGTGCCAGCAGTTCAAGCAGATCCTGGCCCCAGCATTTT	CASSSSRSWPQHF
TRBV4-1	TRBJ2-1	NA	NA	TGCGCCAGCAGCCAAGAAGAGGGGGGAACCTACAATGAGCAGTTCTTC	CASSQEEGGTYNEQFF
TRBV5-1	TRBJ2-1	TRBD2	NA	TGCGCCAGCAGCTCTCTAGCGGGGCGGAACAATGAGCAGTTCTTC	CASSSLAGRNNEQFF
TRBV18	TRBJ1-3	TRBD1	NA	TGTGCCAGCTCACCACCGGGACAGTTCTCTGGAAACACCATATATTTT	CASSPPGQFSGNTIYF
TRBV19	TRBJ2-2	TRBD2	NA	TGTGCCAGTAGGCGGGGAGCGGGAGGCCCCGGGGAGCTGTTTTTT	CASRRGAGGPGELFF